This T cell receptor beta chain is drawn from a study of T cells in Graves' hyperthyroidism and ophthalmopathy (dated by TCRdb to between 2018 and 2021). With respect to the entire study: Peripheral blood was sampled at the time of initial diagnosis, prior to any treatment. To identify distinguishing TCR V-J signatures, a discovery cohort of about 100 patients was used, comprising 43 with Graves' ophthalmopathy and roughly 60 with stable Graves' hyperthyroidism. Prospective prediction of ophthalmopathy was tested in an independent validation cohort of fewer than 20 hyperthyroidism patients and 17 patients who later progressed to ophthalmopathy. For training and testing, the 100 or so patients in the discovery cohort were randomly divided in a 7:3 ratio. In roughly six Graves' hyperthyroidism patients, the study also compared T-cell repertoires from thyroid tissue with T-cell repertoires from blood. Following sampling, methimazole starting at 30 mg daily was given to hyperthyroidism patients, and high-dose intravenous methylprednisolone was given to ophthalmopathy patients. TCR Vbeta CDR3 sequencing of roughly 140 peripheral blood samples (under 45 ophthalmopathy, around 80 hyperthyroidism and approximately 17 progressor patients) is reported in the paper.

A patient counted as having stable Graves' hyperthyroidism if no progression to ophthalmopathy occurred over 18 months of follow-up. Hyperthyroidism patients were aged 18 to 65 years and newly diagnosed, with disease duration of less than 2 months. The study excluded patients with uncontrolled infections, other autoimmune diseases, pregnancy or lactation. Diagnoses were established on the basis of clinical symptoms, serum thyroxine and TRAb, thyroid ultrasound, and orbital computed tomography. Ficoll-Paque density gradient centrifugation was used to isolate PBMCs from around 9.1 ml of fresh peripheral blood. Total RNA was extracted with Trizol reagent, and quality was checked on an Agilent 2100 Bioanalyzer. Results and caveats for the whole study, not just this receptor: Ophthalmopathy was separated from stable hyperthyroidism by a 13 V-J signature model, with around 88% sensitivity and about 81% specificity obtained in cross-validation and 80%/75% obtained in testing. No statistical method was used to set the sample size in advance, and investigators knew the group allocation. Most expanded thyroid clonotypes (frequency above 0.001) were also detected in blood, suggesting blood repertoires may reflect thyroid immune responses. In validation, the model predicted progression to ophthalmopathy with about 71% sensitivity and approximately 78% specificity, a median of about 6 months before onset.

Trimming takes 4 bases from V and 0 bases from J, and the germline ends sit 26 bases apart. Per the germline V gene, SGDLS is the CDR1 and YYNGEE is the CDR2. Taken from cysteine to phenylalanine, the CDR3 has 20 residues. CDR3 DNA is the only sequence kept; it has 60 bases, read in frame from the first base. The TCR beta CDR3 regions were amplified from the RNA transcripts. For the first round of RT-PCR on the TCR CDR3, the HTBI primer set was used together with the Qiagen OneStep RT-PCR kit. Libraries were constructed in a second round of multiplex PCR, after which size selection and purification were carried out. The libraries were sequenced on an Illumina HiSeq2000 using paired-end 100 bp reads. In the paper's pipeline: Raw data were processed with SOAPnuke, discarding reads with adapters, uncalled bases, mean Phred below 15, or no exact constant-primer or identifier match. High-quality paired reads were merged with COPE v1.2.5, and unique nucleotide sequences were defined as clonotypes. MiTCR v1.1 was used to align the clonotypes against IMGT TRBV, TRBD and TRBJ reference segments. The analysis was restricted to V-J combinations with a frequency above 0.0001, which together covered roughly 99% of the repertoires. The TCS score was defined as F50 (clonal expansion) divided by E x V (chaos), with BLOSUM62-based TCRdist calculated between CDR3 peptides within each V-J. Welch's t-statistics and random forest reduced around 520 V-J features to 10 to 15, which were used in a naive Bayes classifier (R e1071). TCRdb reran the public reads through fastp at Q25 and MiXCR, keeping productive beta chains. Each entry merges the rows of one CDR3 protein and shows their most common DNA and genes. None of the V and J calls come from the authors' own analysis; TCRdb made them. This sample holds about 700,000 distinct CDR3 sequences; 12% to 15% were observed only once. Together, the top ten hold roughly 10% of the sample.

This clonotype was detected ten times or more. What this receptor recognizes is not known. No per-base quality is available; no much larger clone lies one base away. The sample was blood. The chain is made from TRBV9 and TRBJ2-1, and possibly TRBD2, on 6 matching bases. This TCR was sampled from a woman under 30 with Graves' hyperthyroidism. CDR3 loop: CASSPSRWGDATSSYNEQFF. At the DNA level, the sequence is TGTGCCAGCAGCCCGAGCCGTTGGGGGGACGCTACCAGCTCCTACAATGAGCAGTTCTTC.